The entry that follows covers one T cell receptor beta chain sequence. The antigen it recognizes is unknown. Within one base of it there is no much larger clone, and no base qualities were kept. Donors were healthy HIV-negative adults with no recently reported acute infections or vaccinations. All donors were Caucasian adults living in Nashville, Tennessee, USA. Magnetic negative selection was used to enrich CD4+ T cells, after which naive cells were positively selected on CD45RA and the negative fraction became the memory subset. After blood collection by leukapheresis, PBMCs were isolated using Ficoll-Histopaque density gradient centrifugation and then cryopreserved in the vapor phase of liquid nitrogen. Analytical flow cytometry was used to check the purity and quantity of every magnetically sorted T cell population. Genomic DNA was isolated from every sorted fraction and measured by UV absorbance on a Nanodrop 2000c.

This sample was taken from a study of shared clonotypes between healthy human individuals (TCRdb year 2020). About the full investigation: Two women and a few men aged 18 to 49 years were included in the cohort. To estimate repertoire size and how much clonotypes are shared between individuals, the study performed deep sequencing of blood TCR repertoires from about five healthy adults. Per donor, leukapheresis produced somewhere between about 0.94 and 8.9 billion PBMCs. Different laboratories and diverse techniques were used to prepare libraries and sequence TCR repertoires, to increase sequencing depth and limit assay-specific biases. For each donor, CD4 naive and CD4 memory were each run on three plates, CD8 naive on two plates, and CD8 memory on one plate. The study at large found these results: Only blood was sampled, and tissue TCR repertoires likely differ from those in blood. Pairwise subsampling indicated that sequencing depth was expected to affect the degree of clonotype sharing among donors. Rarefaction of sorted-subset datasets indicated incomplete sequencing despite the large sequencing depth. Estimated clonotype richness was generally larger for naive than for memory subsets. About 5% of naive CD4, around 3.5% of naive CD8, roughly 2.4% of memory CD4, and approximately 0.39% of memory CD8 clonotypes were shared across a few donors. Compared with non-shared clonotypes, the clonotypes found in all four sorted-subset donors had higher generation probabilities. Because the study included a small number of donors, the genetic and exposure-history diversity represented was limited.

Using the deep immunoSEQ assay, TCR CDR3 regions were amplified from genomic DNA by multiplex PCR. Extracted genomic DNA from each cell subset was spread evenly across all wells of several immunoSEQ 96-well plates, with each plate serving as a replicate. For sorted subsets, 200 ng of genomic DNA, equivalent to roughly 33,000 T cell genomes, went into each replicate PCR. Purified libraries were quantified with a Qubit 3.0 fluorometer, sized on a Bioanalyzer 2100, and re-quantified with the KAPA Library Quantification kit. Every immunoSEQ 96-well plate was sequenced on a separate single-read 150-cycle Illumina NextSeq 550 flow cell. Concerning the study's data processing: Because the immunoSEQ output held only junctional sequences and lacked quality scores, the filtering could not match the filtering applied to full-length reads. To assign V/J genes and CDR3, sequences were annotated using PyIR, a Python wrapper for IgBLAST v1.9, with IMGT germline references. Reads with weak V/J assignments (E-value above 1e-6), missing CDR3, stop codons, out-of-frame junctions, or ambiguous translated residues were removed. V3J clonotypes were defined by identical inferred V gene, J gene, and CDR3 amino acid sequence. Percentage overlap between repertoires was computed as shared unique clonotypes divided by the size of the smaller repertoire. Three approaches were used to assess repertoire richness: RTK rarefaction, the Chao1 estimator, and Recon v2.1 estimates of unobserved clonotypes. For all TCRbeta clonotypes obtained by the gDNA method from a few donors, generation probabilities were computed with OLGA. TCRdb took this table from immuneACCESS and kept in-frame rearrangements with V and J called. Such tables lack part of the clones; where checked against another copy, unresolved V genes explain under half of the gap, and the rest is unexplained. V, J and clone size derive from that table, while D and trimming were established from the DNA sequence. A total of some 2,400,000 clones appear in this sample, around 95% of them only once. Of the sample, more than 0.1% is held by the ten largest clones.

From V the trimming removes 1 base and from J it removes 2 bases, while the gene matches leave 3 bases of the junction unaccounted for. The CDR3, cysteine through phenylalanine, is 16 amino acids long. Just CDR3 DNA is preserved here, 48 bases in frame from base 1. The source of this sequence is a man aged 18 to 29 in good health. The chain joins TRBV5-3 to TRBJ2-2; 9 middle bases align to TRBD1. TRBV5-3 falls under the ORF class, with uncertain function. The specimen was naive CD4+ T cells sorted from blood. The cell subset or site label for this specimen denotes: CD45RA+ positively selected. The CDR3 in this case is CARSLTGGLNTGELFF. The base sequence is TGTGCCAGAAGCTTGACAGGGGGCCTAAACACCGGGGAGCTGTTTTTT.